The rows below give T cell receptor beta chains drawn from one sample of a study of low-dose radiotherapy and immunotherapy resistance in tumors. MiXCR, run by TCRdb on the reads, gives a single entry per CDR3 protein. Here the sample spans 75,000 to 95,000 distinct CDR3 sequences, 20% to 25% being singletons. The source material was PBMCs, sampled after low-dose radiotherapy plus immunotherapy. The source of these receptors is a female donor with ovarian cancer. Each CDR3 is given with its conserved first and last residue. Each record gives: D gene, V gene, clone size, J gene, CDR3 DNA, CDR3 protein. A D gene is named only where the DNA matches it firmly. Size tells how often a clone was seen (once, few, many) or the class of an expanded clone, and some rows leave it out.

>TRBD1|TRBV30|many|TRBJ1-1
TGTGCCTGGGGGACAGGTGGATTGAACACTGAAGCTTTCTTT
CAWGTGGLNTEAFF
>NA|TRBV10-3|many|TRBJ2-7
TGTGCCATCAGTGAGTCGGAGCGAGAGACGGGTTCGGAGCAGTACTTC
CAISESERETGSEQYF
>NA|TRBV14|many|TRBJ2-5
TGTGCCAGCAGCCAAGGGAGGGTGGAGACCCAGTACTTC
CASSQGRVETQYF
>NA|TRBV11-2|many|TRBJ1-1
TGTGCCAGCAGCTTTTCCAGGGAGGGGAACACTGAAGCTTTCTTT
CASSFSREGNTEAFF
>NA|TRBV6-2/TRBV6-3|many|TRBJ2-5
TGTGCCAGCAGCTACAACCAAGAGACCCAGTACTTC
CASSYNQETQYF
>NA|TRBV15|many|TRBJ2-5
TGTGCCACCAGCAGACAGGGCCCCCAAGAGACCCAGTACTTC
CATSRQGPQETQYF
>NA|TRBV7-2|many|TRBJ1-1
TGTGCCAGCAGCTTATTAAGGTCGAACACTGAAGCTTTCTTT
CASSLLRSNTEAFF
>TRBD2|TRBV28|NA|TRBJ2-1
TGTGCCAGCAGTTTAGGACTAGCGGGAAGGAATGAGCAGTTCTTC
CASSLGLAGRNEQFF
>TRBD1|TRBV20-1|many|TRBJ1-5
TGCAGTGCTAGGCACACAGGGGCGGGGAATCAGCCCCAGCATTTT
CSARHTGAGNQPQHF
>NA|TRBV20-1|many|TRBJ1-3
TGCAGTGCTGGCGAAGCCCTTGGAAACACCATATATTTT
CSAGEALGNTIYF
>TRBD1|TRBV20-1|many|TRBJ1-6
TGCAGTGCTAGTCCCACCCATGGACAGGGCAATTCACCCCTCCACTTT
CSASPTHGQGNSPLHF
>NA|TRBV5-4|NA|TRBJ1-4
TGTGCCAGCAGCCCCGCCTCTGATGAAAAACTGTTTTTT
CASSPASDEKLFF
>NA|TRBV5-1|many|TRBJ1-1
TGCGCCAGCAGCAGAAAACCGGACGGGACGGCGAACACTGAAGCTTTCTTT
CASSRKPDGTANTEAFF
>TRBD1|TRBV23-1|many|TRBJ1-4
TGCGCCAGCAGGGACAGGGGGCGAAAACTGTTTTTT
CASRDRGRKLFF
>TRBD2|TRBV9|NA|TRBJ2-7
TGTGCCAGCAGCGTAGAGGGACTAGCGGGAACCTACGAGCAGTACTTC
CASSVEGLAGTYEQYF
>NA|TRBV5-1|many|TRBJ2-1
TGCGCCAGCAGCCCGGCTGACAGCTCCTACAATGAGCAGTTCTTC
CASSPADSSYNEQFF
>TRBD1|TRBV20-1|many|TRBJ1-6
TGCAGTGCTAGATTCCCGGCGGGAGGGACAGCCTATTCACCCCTCCACTTT
CSARFPAGGTAYSPLHF
>NA|TRBV5-5|many|TRBJ1-5
TGTGCCAGCAGTAGTGGACTGGTAAGACAGCCCCAGCATTTT
CASSSGLVRQPQHF
>NA|TRBV7-3|NA|TRBJ2-2
NA
CASSLTGAGTGELFFFFF
>TRBD2|TRBV18|many|TRBJ2-2
TGTGCCAGCTCACCACTCAGCGGGGGCGCGAACACCGGGGAGCTGTTTTTT
CASSPLSGGANTGELFF
>NA|TRBV2|many|TRBJ1-5
TGTGCCAGCAGCCACCCCGGGCGTCGGGGGGGCGCCGATAGCAATCAGCCCCAGCATTTT
CASSHPGRRGGADSNQPQHF
>NA|TRBV5-1|many|TRBJ2-7
TGCGCCAGCAGCTTGTTGACCAGGGAACCCTCCGAGCAGTACTTC
CASSLLTREPSEQYF
>NA|TRBV4-1|many|TRBJ1-1
TGCGCCAGCGCACCTCGGGAGAACACTGAAGCTTTCTTT
CASAPRENTEAFF
>TRBD1|TRBV15|many|TRBJ1-2
TGTGCCACCAGCAGAGGACAGGGGTATGGGTACACCTTC
CATSRGQGYGYTF
>NA|TRBV29-1|many|TRBJ2-3
TGCAGCGTTGACGGGGGCACAGATACGCAGTATTTT
CSVDGGTDTQYF
>TRBD1|TRBV29-1|many|TRBJ1-6
TGCAGCGCCGCGGACAGGGGGCTAGATTCACCCCTCCACTTT
CSAADRGLDSPLHF
>TRBD1|TRBV6-1|many|TRBJ2-5
TGTGCCAGCAGTTTCGACAGGGGTCAAGAGACCCAGTACTTC
CASSFDRGQETQYF
>TRBD1|TRBV7-9|many|TRBJ1-1
TGTGCCAGCAGCCCACACGCCGGACAGGCGAACACTGAAGCTTTCTTT
CASSPHAGQANTEAFF
>NA|TRBV2|many|TRBJ2-6
TGTGCCAGCATAAGCGGTGCAGGAGCTGGGGCCAACGTCCTGACTTTC
CASISGAGAGANVLTF
>TRBD2|TRBV7-3|many|TRBJ2-1
TGTGCCAGCAGCTTAAACCCTAGCGGGAGGACGTCCTACAATGAGCAGTTCTTC
CASSLNPSGRTSYNEQFF
>TRBD1|TRBV12-3/TRBV12-4|many|TRBJ1-6
TGTGCCAGCAGTTTGACAGGGAGGTCTCCCCTCCACTTT
CASSLTGRSPLHF
>NA|TRBV21-1|many|TRBJ1-5
TGTGCCAGCAGCAAACCTTTGAACGTAGGGGTTCAGCCCCAGCATTTT
CASSKPLNVGVQPQHF
>NA|TRBV5-5|many|TRBJ1-1
TGTGCCAGCAGCTTGCTCCAGAACACTGAAGCTTTCTTT
CASSLLQNTEAFF
>NA|TRBV12-3/TRBV12-4|many|TRBJ1-5
TGTGCCAGCAAGCGGGAGTATCAGCCCCAGCATTTT
CASKREYQPQHF
>TRBD2|TRBV14|many|TRBJ2-5
TGTGCCAGCAGCCAATCTAGCGGTGGCCTCCAAGAGACCCAGTACTTC
CASSQSSGGLQETQYF
>NA|TRBV5-1|many|TRBJ2-1
TGCGCCAGCAGCACCCGGGGGACTTTTCATGAGCAGTTCTTC
CASSTRGTFHEQFF
>TRBD1|TRBV2|many|TRBJ1-6
TGTGCCAGCAGCGGGGACAGAAATAATTCACCCCTCCACTTT
CASSGDRNNSPLHF
>TRBD2|TRBV4-2|many|TRBJ2-1
TGTGCCAGCAGCCAAACTAGCGGGAGGGCCCGGGGCGCCTACAATGAGCAGTTCTTC
CASSQTSGRARGAYNEQFF
>NA|TRBV7-8|many|TRBJ1-5
TGTGCCAGCAGCGCTGGCGACAGGTTCAATCAGCCCCAGCATTTT
CASSAGDRFNQPQHF
>NA|TRBV19|many|TRBJ2-7
TGTGCCAGTAGTATCTCCCACTCCTACGAGCAGTACTTC
CASSISHSYEQYF
>NA|TRBV29-1|many|TRBJ2-4
TGCAGCGTTGATATAAAGGCCACAAACATTCAGTACTTC
CSVDIKATNIQYF
>NA|TRBV11-2|many|TRBJ2-7
TGTGCCAGCAGCTTAGATTGGTCCTACGAGCAGTACTTC
CASSLDWSYEQYF
>NA|TRBV24-1|many|TRBJ2-3
TGTGCCACCAGCCGAGGGGGGTTCAACACAGATACGCAGTATTTT
CATSRGGFNTDTQYF